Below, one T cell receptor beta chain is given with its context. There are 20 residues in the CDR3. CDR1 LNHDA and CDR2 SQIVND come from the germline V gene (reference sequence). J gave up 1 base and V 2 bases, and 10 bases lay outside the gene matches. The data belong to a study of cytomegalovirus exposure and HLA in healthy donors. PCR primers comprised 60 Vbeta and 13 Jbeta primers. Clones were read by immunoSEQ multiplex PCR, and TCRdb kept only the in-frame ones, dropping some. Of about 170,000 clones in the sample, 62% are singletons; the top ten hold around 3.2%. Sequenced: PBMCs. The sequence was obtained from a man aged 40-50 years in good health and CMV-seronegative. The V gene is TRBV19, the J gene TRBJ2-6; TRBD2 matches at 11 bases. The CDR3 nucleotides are TGTGCCAGTAGTATAAGCCCCTCTAGCGGGGGGTTTTCTGGGGCCAACGTCCTGACTTTC. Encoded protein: CASSISPSSGGFSGANVLTF.